Included here is one T cell receptor (beta chain) sequence, with context. These data come from a study of blood T cells in healthy people across ages. About the research overall: About one barcoded beta molecule per two T cells came from capture by template switching.

A second PCR, run for about 7 to 11 cycles, used a sample-barcoded 5' primer plus a J-beta primer mix. Each CDR3 protein gets one entry after TCRdb re-called the 5' RACE reads with MiXCR. The data hold around 580,000 distinct CDR3 sequences, with under 55% observed a single time. J was trimmed by 5 bases and V by 3 bases; bases with no gene match: 6. Germline CDR1 and CDR2: GTSNPN and SVGIG (reference sequence). This CDR3 has 14 amino acids. The TCR originated in a man older than 75 in good health. The chain uses TRBV30 and TRBJ1-1, with 10 bases fitting TRBD1. Sequenced sample: blood. CDR3: CAWRGGTGVTEAFF. CDR3 sequence (DNA): TGTGCCTGGAGAGGGGGGACAGGGGTTACTGAAGCTTTCTTT. Drawing the rest from reference TRBV30 and TRBJ1-1, the complete variable domain is SQTIHQWPATLVQPVGSPLSLECTVEGTSNPNLYWYRQAAGRGLQLLFYSVGIGQISSEVPQNLSASRPQDRQFILSSKKLLLSDSGFYLCAWRGGTGVTEAFFGQGTRLTVV.